The present T cell receptor beta chain was sequenced within a study of monozygotic twins with inflammatory bowel disease. Regarding the study as a whole: The authors found no support for a single strong IBD-associated signal or clonotype. Especially with disease activity, IBD patients shared fewer clonotypes with others than healthy twins did.

UMIs containing a 6-nucleotide sample barcode were added via template switching. The study subjected TCRalpha and TCRbeta cDNA to two nested PCRs of approximately 16 and 10 cycles. For each CDR3 protein, TCRdb gives one entry from its re-call of the 5' RACE reads, without DNA. The sample totals approximately 300,000 distinct CDR3 sequences. Comments on this clonotype: Its antigen remains unidentified.

This CDR3 region has 15 residues. The TCR was taken from a human donor with ulcerative colitis or Crohn's disease, or a healthy co-twin of an affected twin (not recorded which). The material sequenced was blood. This chain joins TRBV12-3 or TRBV12-4 and TRBJ2-5; there is no DNA to check the TCRdb D call of TRBD2. The CDR3 reads CASSPPTRSSETQYF.